Listed below are T cell receptor beta chains from one sample, sequenced in a study of blood T cell repertoires in COVID-19. Produced via immunoSEQ multiplex PCR; TCRdb's table is partial and in-frame only. Here the sample spans 65,000 to 75,000 clones, roughly 81% being singletons. Input material: peripheral blood. The receptors shown here come from a man of 80 years or more with acute or convalescent COVID-19. Each CDR3 is given with its conserved first and last residue. A D gene is named only where the DNA matches it firmly. Expanded clones get a size class; other rows say once, few or many, or leave the size out.

j_call: TRBJ2-1; d_call: TRBD2; v_call: TRBV7-3; clone_size: few; cdr3_nt: TGTGCCAGCAGCTCCGGACTAGCGGGAGCCGATGAGCAGTTCTTC; cdr3_aa: CASSSGLAGADEQFF
j_call: TRBJ2-3; d_call: TRBD1; v_call: TRBV9; clone_size: once; cdr3_nt: TGTGCCAGCAGCTCTCCGGGACAGGGAACAGATACGCAGTATTTT; cdr3_aa: CASSSPGQGTDTQYF
j_call: TRBJ2-2; d_call: -; v_call: TRBV3-1/TRBV3-2; clone_size: -; cdr3_nt: TGTGCCAGCAGCCAAACGGACAGCGGGGAGCTGTTTTTT; cdr3_aa: CASSQTDSGELFF
j_call: TRBJ1-1; d_call: -; v_call: TRBV4-2; clone_size: -; cdr3_nt: TGTGCCAGCAGCCAAAATACAGTGACTGAAGCTTTCTTT; cdr3_aa: CASSQNTVTEAFF
j_call: TRBJ2-5; d_call: TRBD1; v_call: TRBV29-1; clone_size: -; cdr3_nt: TGCAGCGTTGACGGGACAGGGGGCCCTAGGGCCCAGTACTTC; cdr3_aa: CSVDGTGGPRAQYF
j_call: TRBJ1-2; d_call: TRBD1; v_call: TRBV2; clone_size: -; cdr3_nt: TGTGCCAGCAGCCCCACAGGGGCCTACTATGGCTACACCTTC; cdr3_aa: CASSPTGAYYGYTF
j_call: TRBJ2-2; d_call: TRBD2; v_call: TRBV3-1/TRBV3-2; clone_size: few; cdr3_nt: TGTGCCAGCAGCCAAGGGGGACTAGCGGGAGACACCGGGGAGCTGTTTTTT; cdr3_aa: CASSQGGLAGDTGELFF
j_call: TRBJ2-1; d_call: TRBD1; v_call: TRBV18; clone_size: once; cdr3_nt: TGTGCCAGCTCACCGGGTTCACAGGGGGCGGCTGAGCAGTTCTTC; cdr3_aa: CASSPGSQGAAEQFF
j_call: TRBJ2-7; d_call: TRBD2; v_call: TRBV24-1; clone_size: -; cdr3_nt: TGTGCCACCAGTGACCTCCTTGGCGGGAGCCAGTACTTC; cdr3_aa: CATSDLLGGSQYF
j_call: TRBJ2-3; d_call: TRBD1; v_call: TRBV18; clone_size: -; cdr3_nt: TGTGCCAGCTCACGGGACAGGGGAAGTGATACGCAGTATTTT; cdr3_aa: CASSRDRGSDTQYF
j_call: TRBJ1-5; d_call: -; v_call: TRBV5-6; clone_size: few; cdr3_nt: TGTGCCAGCAGCTTACAAACGAGCAATCAGCCCCAGCATTTT; cdr3_aa: CASSLQTSNQPQHF
j_call: TRBJ2-5; d_call: TRBD1; v_call: TRBV5-4; clone_size: -; cdr3_nt: TGTGCCAGCAGCCTAGGACAGGGAGCTGGGACTACCCAGTACTTC; cdr3_aa: CASSLGQGAGTTQYF
j_call: TRBJ1-4; d_call: -; v_call: TRBV19; clone_size: -; cdr3_nt: TGTGCCAGTAGTCCCGGGGTCGTCTATCGGGGTGAAAAACTGTTTTTT; cdr3_aa: CASSPGVVYRGEKLFF
j_call: TRBJ1-2; d_call: -; v_call: TRBV29-1; clone_size: -; cdr3_nt: TGCAGCGTTGTGGAAGGCGGGGGTTGGGTGGGCTACACCTTC; cdr3_aa: CSVVEGGGWVGYTF